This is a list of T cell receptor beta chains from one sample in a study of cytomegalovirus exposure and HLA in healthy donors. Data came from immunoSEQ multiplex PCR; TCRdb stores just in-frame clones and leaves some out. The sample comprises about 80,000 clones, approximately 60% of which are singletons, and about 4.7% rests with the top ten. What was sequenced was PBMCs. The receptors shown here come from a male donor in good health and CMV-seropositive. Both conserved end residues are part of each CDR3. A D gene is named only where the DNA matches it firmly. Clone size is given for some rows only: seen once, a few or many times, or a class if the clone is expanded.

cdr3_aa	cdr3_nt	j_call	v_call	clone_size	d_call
CASSQEPGEQYF	TGTGCCAGCAGCCAAGAGCCCGGCGAGCAGTACTTC	TRBJ2-7	TRBV4-2	.	.
CASSILGGGELFF	TGTGCCAGTAGTATATTGGGGGGCGGGGAGCTGTTTTTT	TRBJ2-2	TRBV19	.	.
CASSGRGTSSPYNEQFF	TGTGCCAGCAGTGGGCGCGGGACTAGCAGCCCCTACAATGAGCAGTTCTTC	TRBJ2-1	TRBV27	.	TRBD2
CSVATLDFSYGYTF	TGCAGCGTAGCCACCCTAGACTTTTCGTATGGCTACACCTTC	TRBJ1-2	TRBV29-1	few	.
CASRVPGSGNTGELFF	TGCGCCAGCAGGGTCCCGGGGAGTGGAAACACCGGGGAGCTGTTTTTT	TRBJ2-2	TRBV10-2	.	.
CAWGMDYEQFF	TGTGCCTGGGGGATGGACTATGAGCAGTTCTTC	TRBJ2-1	TRBV30	.	.
CASSYRGRTEAFF	TGTGCCAGCAGCTACAGGGGTAGGACTGAAGCTTTCTTT	TRBJ1-1	TRBV5-4	.	TRBD1
CASSQDLTGTRYNEQFF	TGTGCCAGCAGCCAAGACCTCACAGGGACCAGGTACAATGAGCAGTTCTTC	TRBJ2-1	TRBV14	.	.
CASSLQESYEQYF	TGCGCCAGCAGCCTACAGGAATCCTACGAGCAGTACTTC	TRBJ2-7	TRBV10-2	few	.
CSVSTSGGQETQYF	TGCAGCGTTTCGACTAGCGGGGGGCAAGAGACCCAGTACTTC	TRBJ2-5	TRBV29-1	.	TRBD2
CASSPDKKRQYF	TGTGCCAGCAGCCCCGACAAGAAACGGCAGTACTTC	TRBJ2-7	TRBV7-6	few	.
CASRSGTSTYEQYF	TGTGCCAGCAGGTCCGGGACATCTACCTACGAGCAGTACTTC	TRBJ2-7	TRBV6-5	few	.
CASSLQGDMAYEQYF	TGTGCCAGCAGCTTACAGGGGGATATGGCCTACGAGCAGTACTTC	TRBJ2-7	TRBV7-9	once	TRBD1
CASSYLSGTGDTEAFF	TGTGCCAGCAGTTACTTGTCCGGGACAGGGGACACTGAAGCTTTCTTT	TRBJ1-1	TRBV13	.	TRBD1
CASSQDESSRNEQFF	TGCGCCAGCAGCCAAGATGAGTCTAGCCGAAATGAGCAGTTCTTC	TRBJ2-1	TRBV4-3	.	.
CASSPPGAGNTIYF	TGTGCCAGCAGTCCACCGGGGGCTGGAAACACCATATATTTT	TRBJ1-3	TRBV28	.	.
CASSAPSQGGTEASF	TGTGCCAGCAGCGCACCCAGCCAGGGAGGTACTGAAGCTTCCTTT	TRBJ1-1	TRBV7-9	.	.
CASSLPGLAAGELFF	TGTGCCAGCAGCTTACCGGGACTAGCGGCCGGGGAGCTGTTTTTT	TRBJ2-2	TRBV5-4	.	TRBD2
CASTGAGGYEQYF	TGTGCCAGTACAGGGGCGGGTGGCTACGAGCAGTACTTC	TRBJ2-7	TRBV10-3	.	TRBD1
CASSSIAGVTGELFF	TGCGCCAGCAGCTCGATAGCGGGGGTGACCGGGGAGCTGTTTTTT	TRBJ2-2	TRBV5-1	.	TRBD2
CASSPEGQPQHF	TGTGCCAGCAGTCCTGAGGGCCAGCCCCAGCATTTT	TRBJ1-5	TRBV28	.	.
CAWIDRGSFWSYTF	TGTGCCTGGATCGATAGGGGTAGCTTTTGGAGCTACACCTTC	TRBJ1-2	TRBV30	.	.
CASSVASGGSGELFF	TGTGCCAGCAGCGTAGCCAGCGGGGGATCCGGGGAGCTGTTTTTT	TRBJ2-2	TRBV9	.	TRBD2
CASRRDGTDTQYF	TGTGCCAGCCGCAGGGATGGCACAGATACGCAGTATTTT	TRBJ2-3	TRBV5-4	.	.
CASTQQFSYEQYF	TGTGCCAGCACCCAACAGTTTTCCTACGAGCAGTACTTC	TRBJ2-7	TRBV11-2	.	.
CAWSETSGGYNEQFF	TGTGCCTGGAGCGAGACTAGCGGGGGATACAATGAGCAGTTCTTC	TRBJ2-1	TRBV30	once	TRBD2